What follows describes a single TCR beta chain. Per the germline V gene, CDR1 is SSHAT and CDR2 is FNYEAQ (reference sequence). The CDR3 loop spans 15 amino acids. The germline V and J ends were trimmed by 5 bases and 8 bases, with 19 bases remaining between them. The data derive from a study of blood T cell repertoires in COVID-19. Donors were grouped by their self-reported clinical history. The authors' processing: Estimates of nucleated cell counts were drawn from the amplification of reference gene primers. Repertoires were generated with immunoSEQ multiplex PCR, while TCRdb's copy carries only in-frame clones and drops some. V and J calls and clone size come straight from that table; D and trimming were deduced from the DNA. Among 200,000 to 250,000 clones listed, 85% to 90% were seen once.

The TCR comes from a woman under 30 in a cohort exposed to, infected with or recovered from COVID-19 (not recorded which). The specimen sequenced was PBMCs or T cells enriched from blood (not recorded which). V gene TRBV7-7 combines with J gene TRBJ2-1; D is uncertain. CDR3 region: CASSLTASAVDEQFF. Written as DNA, the CDR3 is TGTGCCAGCAGCCTAACAGCCTCGGCTGTCGATGAGCAGTTCTTC.